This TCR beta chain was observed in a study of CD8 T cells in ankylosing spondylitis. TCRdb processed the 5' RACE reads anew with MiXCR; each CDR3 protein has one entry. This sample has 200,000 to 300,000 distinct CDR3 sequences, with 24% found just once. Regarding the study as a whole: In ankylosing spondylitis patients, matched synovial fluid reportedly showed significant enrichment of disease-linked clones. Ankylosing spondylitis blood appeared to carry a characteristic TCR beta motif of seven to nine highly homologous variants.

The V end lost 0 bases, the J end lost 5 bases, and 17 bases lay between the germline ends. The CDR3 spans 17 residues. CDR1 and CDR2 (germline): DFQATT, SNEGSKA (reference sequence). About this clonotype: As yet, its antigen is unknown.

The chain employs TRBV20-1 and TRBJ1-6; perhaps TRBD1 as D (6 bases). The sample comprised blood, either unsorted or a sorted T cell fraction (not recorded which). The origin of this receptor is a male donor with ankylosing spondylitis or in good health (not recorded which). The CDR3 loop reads CSARDPGGPPDNSPLHF. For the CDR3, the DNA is TGCAGTGCTAGAGATCCGGGGGGGCCACCAGATAATTCACCCCTCCACTTT.